The 27 T cell receptor beta chains reported below all come from one sample, sequenced in a study of blood T cells in healthy people across ages. The use of a sample-barcoded 5' primer and a J-beta primer mix characterized a second PCR of about 6 to 12 cycles. MiXCR was run by TCRdb on the 5' RACE reads, yielding one entry per CDR3 protein. The table has around 1,800,000 distinct CDR3 sequences, about two fifths seen once; the top ten hold under 25%. The specimen was blood. These TCRs come from a human donor in good health.

This clonotype has a handful of counts. V gene TRBV20-1 combines with J gene TRBJ2-7, with D perhaps matching TRBD1 (6 bases). CDR1 and CDR2 from the germline V gene are DFQATT and SNEGSKA (reference sequence). There are 18 residues in the CDR3. The V gene lost 5 bases and the J gene lost 3 bases, with 29 bases spanning the gap. CDR3 bases: TGCAGTGCTCACCCGGACCCTATGGGTACCGGGACAAACTACGAGCAGTACTTC. Translation: CSAHPDPMGTGTNYEQYF.

The gene calls are TRBV27 and TRBJ1-6, with TRBD1 identical over 8 bases. The length of the CDR3 is 14 residues. V was pared by 6 bases and J by 9 bases, with 7 bases of the junction left unmatched. The germline CDR1 and CDR2 sequences are MNHEY and SMNVEV (reference sequence). The CDR3 here is CASRPGQAGSPLHF. The DNA of the CDR3 is TGTGCCAGCAGGCCGGGACAGGCGGGTTCACCCCTCCACTTT.

The chain uses TRBV4-3 and TRBJ2-4, with 9 bases that match TRBD1. Trimming cost V 0 bases and J 10 bases; bases outside gene matches: 7. The V gene's germline CDR1 is LGHNA and CDR2 YSLEER. The CDR3 covers 15 residues. The CDR3 sequence is CASSQDTPGQGIQYF. The CDR3 region has the DNA TGCGCCAGCAGCCAAGATACCCCCGGACAGGGGATTCAGTACTTC.

This clonotype was found a few times. The chain is built from TRBV10-3 and TRBJ2-3; 8 nucleotides align to TRBD2. The V and J ends lost 7 bases and 2 bases, in that order; junction bases with no gene match: 8. Germline values: CDR1 ENHRY, CDR2 SYGVKD. The CDR3 consists of 15 residues. The CDR3 sequence is CAIIKLAGTTDTQYF. CDR3 bases: TGTGCCATCATAAAATTAGCGGGGACCACAGATACGCAGTATTTT.

The chain links TRBV6-2 or TRBV6-3 to TRBJ1-2, with a tentative D call TRBD1 (6 bases). Trimming took 7 bases from V and 4 from J, leaving 19 bases between them. From germline, CDR1 is MNHEY and CDR2 SVGEGT. This CDR3 is 15 amino acids long. CDR3 coding DNA: TGTGCCAGCAATCCGCTTACAGGGATGGGCTATGGCTACACCTTC. Translating it yields CASNPLTGMGYGYTF.

The chain employs TRBV6-2 or TRBV6-3 and TRBJ2-5, with TRBD2 as a possible D gene (5 bases). The CDR3 length is 14 residues. V was pared by 4 bases and J by 3 bases, with 12 bases between. CDR1 and CDR2 from the germline V gene are MNHEY and SVGEGT. The CDR3 loop is CASSWPGTEETQYF. The CDR3 nucleotides read TGTGCCAGCAGTTGGCCGGGAACTGAAGAGACCCAGTACTTC.

This clonotype was detected a few times. CDR3 coding DNA: TGCGCCAGCAGGCGGACGAAGGCTGGGGGCTACACCTTC. Translated, it gives CASRRTKAGGYTF. The chain is built from TRBV5-1 and TRBJ1-2; no definite D call. Germline assignment: CDR1 SGHRS and CDR2 YFSETQ. This CDR3 is built from 13 residues. The ends were cut back, 5 bases at V and 8 bases at J, with 16 bases in the middle.

This sequence joins TRBV5-1 and TRBJ1-1; TRBD1 aligns across 10 bases. There are 14 residues in the CDR3. The V gene's germline CDR1 is SGHRS and CDR2 YFSETQ. Losses at the gene ends were 7 bases for V and 8 bases for J; bases not matched to a gene: 11. The CDR3 DNA follows: TGCGCCAGCTCGCCCCGGGACAGGGGATCAGAAGCTTTCTTT. Encoded protein: CASSPRDRGSEAFF.

This clonotype was counted only a few times. The rearrangement links TRBV4-1 to TRBJ1-2, with 9 bases fitting TRBD1. CDR1 and CDR2 from the germline V gene are MGHRA and YSYEKL. This CDR3 contains 17 residues. V dropped 0 bases and J dropped 5; count of bases not matched to a gene: 10. CDR3 region: CASSQDPGQGMPYGYTF. The CDR3, as DNA: TGCGCCAGCAGCCAAGACCCGGGACAGGGCATGCCTTATGGCTACACCTTC.

This sequence joins TRBV5-1 and TRBJ2-7; D possibly matches TRBD1 or TRBD2 (5 bases each). This CDR3 is built from 15 residues. V was trimmed by 3 bases and J by 2 bases, leaving 15 bases between them. CDR1 is SGHRS and CDR2 is YFSETQ in the germline V gene. CDR3 amino acids: CASSSRTGTTYEQYF. The CDR3 DNA is TGCGCCAGCAGCTCGCGGACGGGGACGACCTACGAGCAGTACTTC.

V usage is TRBV7-2 and J usage is TRBJ2-7, with D unclear. This CDR3 region has 15 residues. The germline V gene encodes CDR1 SGHTA and CDR2 FQGNSA. V shed 5 bases and J shed 6 bases, with 20 bases lying between them. DNA of the CDR3: TGTGCCAGCAGCCCCCCCCCACTACCCTCGGGCGAGCAGTACTTC. Its translation: CASSPPPLPSGEQYF.

This chain joins TRBV10-3 and TRBJ2-2; the D is unclear. Trimming cost V 8 bases and J 0 bases, with 7 bases left between them. CDR3 size: 13 residues. Per germline, CDR1 ENHRY and CDR2 SYGVKD. CDR3 nucleotides: TGTGCCATCGGGCAGTCGAACACCGGGGAGCTGTTTTTT. Translated: CAIGQSNTGELFF.

CDR3 region: CASSKAQGIQPQHF. DNA of the CDR3: TGTGCCAGCAGTAAGGCTCAAGGAATTCAGCCCCAGCATTTT. V usage is TRBV6-2 or TRBV6-3 and J usage is TRBJ1-5; unclear D gene. V was cut by 5 bases and J by 6 bases, with 14 bases left in between. The CDR3 contains 14 residues. CDR1 is MNHEY, CDR2 SVGEGT, per germline.

In its sample, this clonotype was seen a few times. In nucleotides, the CDR3 is TGTGCCAGCAGTTACTATCGAGCCTACGAGCAGTACTTC. Its protein is CASSYYRAYEQYF. The rearrangement joins TRBV28 to TRBJ2-7; D call uncertain. The CDR3 covers 13 residues. Germline values: CDR1 MDHEN, CDR2 SYDVKM. V lost 4 bases to trimming and J lost 2 bases, with 9 bases between them.

This clonotype was seen a few times. The chain couples TRBV29-1 to TRBJ1-1, with D perhaps matching TRBD1 (5 bases). Germline values: CDR1 SQVTM, CDR2 ANQGSEA. Trimming shortened V by 4 bases and J by 1 base, and 13 bases separated the two germline ends. This CDR3 has 14 residues. This chain's CDR3 is CSVVGTRGNTEAFF. The CDR3 DNA reads TGCAGCGTTGTTGGGACTAGGGGGAACACTGAAGCTTTCTTT.

There are a few counts of this clonotype. The chain has TRBV7-2 and TRBJ1-2, with D hard to call. V gave up 6 bases and J gave up 4 bases, with 9 bases separating them. Germline assignment: CDR1 SGHTA and CDR2 FQGNSA. The CDR3 is 12 amino acids. CDR3 bases: TGTGCCAGCAGTGAGGTTGGCTATGGCTACACCTTC. This sequence encodes CASSEVGYGYTF.

The rearrangement links TRBV11-2 to TRBJ2-1; TRBD1 might be the D (6 bases). CDR3 length: 14 amino acids. Germline V gene data show CDR1 as SGHAT and CDR2 as FQNNGV. Trimming stripped 5 bases from V and 6 bases from J, with 14 bases between. CDR3 bases: TGTGCCAGCAGCCGGTTGAGGGACACCAATGAGCAGTTCTTC. It specifies CASSRLRDTNEQFF.

The V gene is TRBV28, the J gene TRBJ2-4; TRBD2 matches at 9 bases. Germline V lookup: CDR1 MDHEN, CDR2 SYDVKM. This CDR3 region has 15 residues. Losses at the gene ends were 4 bases for V and 6 bases for J; bases not matched to a gene: 7. The CDR3 loop reads CASSSFGSGGNIQYF. The CDR3 nucleotides are TGTGCCAGCAGTTCGTTCGGTAGCGGGGGAAACATTCAGTACTTC.

The chain has TRBV7-8 and TRBJ2-7, with D perhaps assigned TRBD1 or TRBD2 (5 bases each). Germline-derived CDR1 and CDR2 are SGHVS and FQNEAQ. V lost 7 bases and J lost 0, with 13 bases in between. CDR3 length: 14 residues. CDR3 sequence: CASISSGTSYEQYF. In DNA, the CDR3 is TGTGCCAGCATCTCTAGTGGGACCTCCTACGAGCAGTACTTC.

V and J are TRBV20-1 and TRBJ1-1; D is ambiguous. The CDR3 length is 11 residues. The germline CDR1 and CDR2 sequences are DFQATT and SNEGSKA (reference sequence). In DNA form, the CDR3 reads TGCCTAACCCACTTAAACACTGAAGCTTTCTTT. Translating it yields CLTHLNTEAFF.

As regards this clonotype: One junction end does not reproduce the germline sequence, and a read error may be involved. The chain couples TRBV9 to TRBJ2-1; D is possibly TRBD2 (5 bases). The CDR3 length is 14 residues. Germline V gene data show CDR1 as SGDLS and CDR2 as YYNGEE. CDR3 DNA sequence: TGTACCAGCAGCGTGCGCGGGTACTACAATGAGCAGTTCTTC. Translating it yields CTSSVRGYYNEQFF.

V usage is TRBV18 and J usage is TRBJ2-7; TRBD1 agrees at 7 bases. J lost 7 bases, V lost 0 bases, and 6 bases had no gene match. The germline V gene has CDR1 KGHSH and CDR2 LQKENI. The CDR3 has 14 amino acids. The chain's CDR3 is CASSPPASGGEQYF. The DNA for the CDR3 is TGTGCCAGCTCACCACCCGCTTCAGGGGGTGAGCAGTACTTC.

The chain combines TRBV2 with TRBJ1-1, with D perhaps matching TRBD1 (5 bases). Germline CDR1 reads SNHLY; CDR2 reads FYNNEI. Trimming removed 4 bases at V and 1 base at J, with 10 bases between. The CDR3 is made up of 14 amino acids. CDR3 bases: TGTGCCAGCAGTGGCAGGGCGAGGAACACTGAAGCTTTCTTT. Its translation: CASSGRARNTEAFF.

The chain employs TRBV4-1 and TRBJ1-1, with D perhaps TRBD1 (5 bases). The CDR3 extends over 15 amino acids. From germline, CDR1 is MGHRA and CDR2 YSYEKL. V lost 3 bases and J lost 4, with 15 bases in between. The chain's CDR3 is CASSQRGTEGTEAFF. Here the CDR3 DNA reads TGCGCCAGCAGCCAGAGAGGGACGGAGGGCACTGAAGCTTTCTTT.

This clonotype was observed a few times. The V gene is TRBV5-1, the J gene TRBJ2-7; maybe TRBD1 (6 bases). The V end was cut by 0 bases, the J end by 2 bases, with 21 bases between. The length of the CDR3 is 18 residues. Germline CDR1 and CDR2: SGHRS and YFSETQ. CDR3 DNA: TGCGCCAGCAGCTTGGAGGCAGGACCGCGTTGGGGGCCCTACGAGCAGTACTTC. It is translated as CASSLEAGPRWGPYEQYF.

This clonotype appeared a few times. V usage is TRBV15 and J usage is TRBJ2-1, with D maybe TRBD1 (5 bases). The CDR3 has 13 residues. The germline V gene encodes CDR1 LNHNV and CDR2 YYDKDF (reference sequence). The V gene lost 7 bases and the J gene lost 8 bases, with 15 bases spanning the gap. The CDR3 nucleotides read TGTGCCACCACCCATACAGGCGGCGATGAGCAGTTCTTC. Translating gives CATTHTGGDEQFF.

The chain uses TRBV7-2 and TRBJ1-2, with no clear D. From germline, CDR1 is SGHTA and CDR2 FQGNSA. The V end lost 0 bases, the J end lost 0 bases, and 8 bases lay between the germline ends. The CDR3 covers 15 residues. The CDR3 sequence is CASSLAGSSNYGYTF. CDR3 sequence (DNA): TGTGCCAGCAGCTTAGCGGGCAGCTCTAACTATGGCTACACCTTC. The complete variable domain, with remaining parts taken from reference TRBV7-2 and TRBJ1-2, reads GAGVSQSPSNKVTEKGKDVELRCDPISGHTALYWYRQSLGQGLEFLIYFQGNSAPDKSGLPSDRFSAERTGGSVSTLTIQRTQQEDSAVYLCASSLAGSSNYGYTFGSGTRLTVV.